The T cell receptor (beta chain) described here comes from a study of blood T cell repertoires in COVID-19. Looking at the study overall: The study drew acute and convalescent COVID-19 samples from the United States, Italy and Spain.

All recovered Cohort 3 donors got two negative PCRs, got clearance, or saw symptom resolution. V trimming: 5 bases; J trimming: 7 bases; junction bases outside the gene matches: 8. CDR3 length: 15 amino acids. The germline CDR1 and CDR2 sequences are KGHSH and LQKENI. Here immunoSEQ multiplex PCR was the method, and the copy in TCRdb shows in-frame clones only, minus some. Among about 300,000 clones listed, about nine tenths were seen once. Sequencing was performed on PBMCs or T cells enriched from blood (not recorded which). The receptor was derived from a man in his thirties or forties who had recovered from COVID-19. The chain uses TRBV18 and TRBJ2-2; 9 bases match TRBD1. CDR3 in amino acids: CASSTTGGFNGELFF. CDR3 in DNA: TGTGCCAGCTCAACGACAGGGGGGTTCAACGGGGAGCTGTTTTTT.